The 27 T cell receptor beta chains given below trace back to one sample, sequenced in a study of regulatory and conventional T cells in RAG deficiency. Blood CD4+ CD25-low CD127-high conventional T cells supplied the genomic DNA template. Profiled with immunoSEQ multiplex PCR; TCRdb holds only in-frame clones, not every one. Of roughly 30,000 clones detected, about 96% appear once; the ten largest clones hold about 0.32%. The data were also submitted as part of a second study, on regulatory T cells. That source notes: Primers: 52 TRBV forward and 13 TRBJ reverse.

Sequencing was carried out using CD25- CD4+ T cells sorted from blood. The receptors come from a human donor in good health.

This chain uses TRBV15 with TRBJ2-3; 7 bases are a match to TRBD2. Germline V CDR1 and CDR2: LNHNV, YYDKDF (reference sequence). V was clipped by 6 bases and J by 2 bases; unmatched bases: 14. This CDR3 contains 17 residues. CDR3 region: CATRSGLPDSFTDTQYF. The CDR3 region has the DNA TGTGCCACCAGATCGGGACTACCCGATAGCTTCACAGATACGCAGTATTTT.

The chain recombines TRBV19 with TRBJ2-3; TRBD1 matches 7 bases. This CDR3 spans 14 amino acids. Germline lookup yields CDR1 LNHDA and CDR2 SQIVND (reference sequence). The V segment lost 4 bases and the J segment 2 bases; nucleotides outside the gene matches: 3. The CDR3 region is CASSRGQHTDTQYF. The CDR3 DNA reads as TGTGCCAGTAGTAGGGGACAGCACACAGATACGCAGTATTTT.

The chain recombines TRBV29-1 with TRBJ2-5; 7 bases are a match to TRBD1. Germline lookup yields CDR1 SQVTM and CDR2 ANQGSEA. CDR3 length: 12 amino acids. V was pared by 5 bases and J by 7 bases, with 7 bases of the junction left unmatched. In DNA, the CDR3 is TGCAGCGTTTATAAGGGGGCTGGGACCCAGTACTTC. It is translated as CSVYKGAGTQYF.

This clone came up once. The J gene is TRBJ1-2, the V gene TRBV5-1, with D perhaps TRBD1 (5 bases). Germline CDR1 is SGHRS and CDR2 is YFSETQ. This CDR3 is built from 14 residues. V lost 1 base to trimming and J lost 5 bases, with 12 bases between them. The CDR3 region is CASSLTGQDYGYTF. The DNA for the CDR3 is TGCGCCAGCAGCTTGACAGGCCAGGATTATGGCTACACCTTC.

CDR3 amino acids: CASSLRGDDGTGKYNEQFF. The CDR3, as DNA: TGTGCCAGCAGCTTGAGGGGGGACGACGGGACAGGGAAATACAATGAGCAGTTCTTC. The V call is TRBV9, the J call TRBJ2-1; 9 bases are shared with TRBD1. With V trimmed by 4 bases and J by 4 bases, 18 bases remained unmatched. This CDR3 spans 19 amino acids. Germline CDR1 SGDLS, CDR2 YYNGEE.

This clone came up once. V is TRBV18 and J is TRBJ2-3; 8 bases are shared with TRBD1. CDR1 is KGHSH and CDR2 is LQKENI in the germline V gene. The CDR3 spans 17 residues. Losses at the gene ends were 1 base for V and 0 bases for J; bases not matched to a gene: 6. CDR3 loop: CASSPLGTGSSTDTQYF. DNA of the CDR3: TGTGCCAGCTCACCACTAGGGACAGGCTCTAGCACAGATACGCAGTATTTT.

J is TRBJ2-7 and V is TRBV6-5, with 7 bases matching TRBD1. Germline CDR1 MNHEY, CDR2 SVGAGI. The CDR3 loop spans 15 amino acids. V shed 2 bases and J 3 bases; nucleotides not matched to a gene: 7. The CDR3 DNA is TGTGCCAGCAGTTACGGGGCAGGGGGTCTCTACGAGCAGTACTTC. This translates into CASSYGAGGLYEQYF.

V is TRBV2 and J is TRBJ1-2; D gene uncertain. The germline CDR1 and CDR2 sequences are SNHLY and FYNNEI. Trimming shortened V by 6 bases and J by 4 bases, and 12 bases separated the two germline ends. This CDR3 is built from 13 residues. CDR3 DNA sequence: TGTGCCAGCAGCTTCGGACTTCCCTATGGCTACACCTTC. Amino acids: CASSFGLPYGYTF.

The rearrangement uses TRBV27 and TRBJ2-3; 9 bases are shared with TRBD2. V trimming: 7 bases; J trimming: 5 bases; junction bases outside the gene matches: 19. Germline V gives CDR1 MNHEY, CDR2 SMNVEV (reference sequence). The CDR3 contains 18 residues. CDR3 protein: CASTPRRSSGIEIDTQYF. Here the CDR3 DNA reads TGTGCCAGCACCCCTAGACGGTCTAGCGGGATTGAGATAGATACGCAGTATTTT.

The rearrangement joins TRBV7-3 to TRBJ1-1; D ambiguous. V lost 2 bases and J lost 5, with 15 bases in between. This CDR3 comprises 15 residues. CDR1 is SGHTA, CDR2 FQGTGA, per germline. The CDR3 is CASSLRTVAGTEAFF. The CDR3 DNA is TGTGCCAGCAGCTTACGTACGGTAGCGGGGACTGAAGCTTTCTTT. Combining the CDR3 with reference TRBV7-3 and TRBJ1-1 gives the whole variable domain GAGVSQTPSNKVTEKGKYVELRCDPISGHTALYWYRQSLGQGPEFLIYFQGTGAADDSGLPNDRFFAVRPEGSVSTLKIQRTERGDSAVYLCASSLRTVAGTEAFFGQGTRLTVV.

This chain connects TRBV4-3 to TRBJ2-3; tentatively, D is TRBD1 (5 bases). The V gene lost 2 bases and the J gene lost 2 bases, with 14 bases spanning the gap. Germline V gene sequence: CDR1 LGHNA, CDR2 YSLEER. This CDR3 comprises 16 residues. CDR3 sequence: CASSQYQGLFTDTQYF. CDR3 nucleotides: TGCGCCAGCAGCCAATACCAGGGCCTTTTCACAGATACGCAGTATTTT.

V is TRBV5-1 and J is TRBJ1-2; 7 bases map to TRBD1. The junction had 6 bases not matched to a gene; V was cut back by 5 bases and J by 8 bases. This CDR3 is 12 amino acids long. Germline CDR1 reads SGHRS; CDR2 reads YFSETQ. The CDR3 DNA sequence: TGCGCCAGCAGTACAGGGGTTGAGGGCTACACCTTC. Translation: CASSTGVEGYTF. The full variable domain, completed using reference TRBV5-1 and TRBJ1-2, is KAGVTQTPRYLIKTRGQQVTLSCSPISGHRSVSWYQQTPGQGLQFLFEYFSETQRNKGNFPGRFSGRQFSNSRSEMNVSTLELGDSALYLCASSTGVEGYTFGSGTRLTVV.

The rearrangement links TRBV11-2 to TRBJ2-5; tentative D call: TRBD2 (5 bases). Trimming shortened V by 6 bases and J by 2 bases, and 10 bases separated the two germline ends. Per the germline V gene, CDR1 is SGHAT and CDR2 is FQNNGV. This CDR3 spans 13 amino acids. Here the CDR3 reads CASSPGVQETQYF. DNA for the CDR3: TGTGCCAGCAGTCCCGGGGTGCAAGAGACCCAGTACTTC.

The chain is built from TRBV27 and TRBJ2-7; 11 bases line up with TRBD2. The ends lost 6 bases at V and 4 bases at J; junction bases unmatched: 5. Germline CDR1 MNHEY, CDR2 SMNVEV (reference sequence). CDR3 length: 14 residues. In DNA form, the CDR3 reads TGTGCCAGCAGAATAGCGGGAGGGGGATACGAGCAGTACTTC. Encoded protein: CASRIAGGGYEQYF.

Here the CDR3 DNA reads TGTGCCAGCAGCTTGGGGACAGGGAGCTTCAATCAGCCCCAGCATTTT. Its protein product is CASSLGTGSFNQPQHF. The chain employs TRBV5-6 and TRBJ1-5; 8 bases fit TRBD1. With 0 bases clipped from V and 3 bases from J, the junction kept 5 bases outside the gene matches. The CDR3 sequence is 16 residues long. The germline CDR1 and CDR2 sequences are SGHDT and YYEEEE.

The chain links TRBV5-1 to TRBJ2-7; TRBD1 agrees at 7 bases. Germline CDR1 SGHRS, CDR2 YFSETQ. The CDR3 extends over 15 amino acids. V gave up 4 bases and J gave up 2 bases; unmatched junction bases: 9. The chain's CDR3 is CASSPTGQSAYEQYF. The CDR3, as DNA: TGCGCCAGCAGCCCAACGGGACAGAGTGCCTACGAGCAGTACTTC.

The V and J genes are TRBV27 and TRBJ1-6; D is perhaps TRBD1 (5 bases). The V end lost 7 bases, the J end lost 4 bases, and 11 bases lay between the germline ends. The CDR3 runs to 14 residues. From germline, CDR1 is MNHEY and CDR2 SMNVEV (reference sequence). The CDR3 DNA reads as TGTGCCAGCACCTGGGGGGGATATAATTCACCCCTCCACTTT. Protein product: CASTWGGYNSPLHF.

The gene calls are TRBV7-8 and TRBJ1-2; D is possibly TRBD1 (6 bases). This CDR3 has 13 residues. Germline-derived CDR1 and CDR2 are SGHVS and FQNEAQ. Deletions cut 5 bases from V and 2 bases from J, with 9 bases between. CDR3 protein: CASSRDKNYGYTF. The CDR3 DNA reads as TGTGCCAGCAGCCGGGACAAGAACTATGGCTACACCTTC.

The chain has TRBV12-2 and TRBJ2-1; the table's TRBD2 call for D was not verified on the DNA. TRBV12-2 is noted as a pseudogene. This CDR3 has 17 residues. As DNA, the CDR3 is TGTGCAAGTCGCTTAACCGGGACTAGCGGTCTCTACAATGAGCAGTTCTTC. It is translated as CASRLTGTSGLYNEQFF.

The chain employs TRBV6-6 and TRBJ1-2; D unclear. CDR1 is MNHNY and CDR2 is SVGAGI in the germline V gene (reference sequence). The length of the CDR3 is 14 residues. The V and J ends lost 0 bases and 8 bases respectively, with 13 bases between them. The CDR3 loop is CASSYSTQAGGYTF. The CDR3 DNA sequence: TGTGCCAGCAGTTACTCGACGCAGGCGGGCGGCTACACCTTC.

The chain carries TRBV7-6 and TRBJ2-5, with D perhaps matching TRBD1 (6 bases). Trimming shortened V by 1 base and J by 5 bases, and 11 bases separated the two germline ends. CDR1 is SGHVS and CDR2 is FNYEAQ in the germline V gene. This CDR3 is built from 14 residues. CDR3 sequence: CASSLGGPRETQYF. CDR3 in DNA: TGTGCCAGCAGCTTAGGGGGGCCTAGGGAGACCCAGTACTTC. Variable domain in full (rest from reference TRBV7-6 and TRBJ2-5): GAGVSQSPRYKVTKRGQDVALRCDPISGHVSLYWYRQALGQGPEFLTYFNYEAQQDKSGLPNDRFSAERPEGSISTLTIQRTEQRDSAMYRCASSLGGPRETQYFGPGTRLLVL.

The chain couples TRBV15 to TRBJ1-5; 7 bases are shared with TRBD1. The CDR3 covers 17 residues. Germline V gives CDR1 LNHNV, CDR2 YYDKDF (reference sequence). Trimming cost V 3 bases and J 6 bases; bases outside gene matches: 14. The CDR3 coding sequence is TGTGCCACCAGCAGGGCCGGGACAGCTACCAGGGGTCAGCCCCAGCATTTT. Protein sequence: CATSRAGTATRGQPQHF.

This chain joins TRBV4-2 and TRBJ1-1, with TRBD1 matching over 7 bases. The CDR3 runs to 14 residues. Germline CDR1 reads LGHNA; CDR2 reads YNFKEQ. Trimming cost V 3 bases and J 7 bases; bases outside gene matches: 8. DNA for the CDR3: TGTGCCAGCAGCCATCAGAGGAACAGGGGTGAAGCTTTCTTT. Translated: CASSHQRNRGEAFF.

The rearrangement uses TRBV5-4 and TRBJ1-4; 9 bases line up with TRBD1. Germline V lookup: CDR1 SGHNT, CDR2 YYREEE (reference sequence). The CDR3 sequence is 14 residues long. The V gene end was trimmed by 2 bases and the J gene end by 5 bases; junction bases not matched to a gene: 1. The CDR3 DNA is TGTGCCAGCAGCTTACAGGGGGCGAATGAAAAACTGTTTTTT. Translated, it gives CASSLQGANEKLFF.

This chain uses TRBV7-9 with TRBJ2-3; D ambiguous. Trimming pared 5 bases from V and 2 bases from J, leaving 11 bases between. There are 14 residues in the CDR3. Germline values: CDR1 SEHNR, CDR2 FQNEAQ (reference sequence). Here the CDR3 reads CASSTGGSTDTQYF. The CDR3 DNA reads TGTGCCAGCAGCACTGGCGGATCCACAGATACGCAGTATTTT.

The V call is TRBV11-3, the J call TRBJ2-1, with D possibly matching TRBD2 (5 bases). This CDR3 is 15 amino acids long. The V gene's germline CDR1 is SGHNT and CDR2 YENEEA. Deletions cut 1 base from V and 3 bases from J, with 10 bases between. The CDR3 sequence: CASSLGLSGYNEQFF. The CDR3 region has the DNA TGTGCCAGCAGCTTAGGGTTGAGCGGCTACAATGAGCAGTTCTTC.

The chain links TRBV10-3 to TRBJ1-1; tentatively, D is TRBD1 (6 bases). From germline, CDR1 is ENHRY and CDR2 SYGVKD. Trimming took 4 bases from V and 1 from J, leaving 10 bases between them. This CDR3 comprises 14 residues. The CDR3 DNA reads TGTGCCATCAGTGTGGGACACTCGAACACTGAAGCTTTCTTT. Translated, it gives CAISVGHSNTEAFF.